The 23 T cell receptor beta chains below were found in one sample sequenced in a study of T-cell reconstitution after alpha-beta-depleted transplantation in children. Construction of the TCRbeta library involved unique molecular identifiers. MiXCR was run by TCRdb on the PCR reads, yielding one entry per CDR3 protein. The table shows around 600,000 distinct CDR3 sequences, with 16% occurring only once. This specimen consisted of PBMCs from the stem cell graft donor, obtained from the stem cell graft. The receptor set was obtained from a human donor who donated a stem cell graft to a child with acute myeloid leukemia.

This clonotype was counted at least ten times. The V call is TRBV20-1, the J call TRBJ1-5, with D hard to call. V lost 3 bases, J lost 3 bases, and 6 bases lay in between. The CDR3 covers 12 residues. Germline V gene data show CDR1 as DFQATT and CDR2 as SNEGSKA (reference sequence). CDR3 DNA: TGCAGTGCTAGTCCCCACAATCAGCCCCAGCATTTT. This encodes CSASPHNQPQHF.

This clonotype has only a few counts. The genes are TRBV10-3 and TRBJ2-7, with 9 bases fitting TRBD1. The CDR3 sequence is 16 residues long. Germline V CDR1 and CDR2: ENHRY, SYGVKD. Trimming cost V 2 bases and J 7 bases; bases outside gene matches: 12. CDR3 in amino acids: CAISEPGQGERGEQYF. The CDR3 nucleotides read TGTGCCATCAGTGAGCCGGGACAGGGAGAACGGGGGGAGCAGTACTTC.

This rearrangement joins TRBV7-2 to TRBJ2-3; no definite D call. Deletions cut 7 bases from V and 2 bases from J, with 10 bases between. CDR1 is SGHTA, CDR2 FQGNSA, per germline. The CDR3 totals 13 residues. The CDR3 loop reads CASKNSPTDTQYF. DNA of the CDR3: TGTGCCAGCAAAAACAGTCCCACAGATACGCAGTATTTT.

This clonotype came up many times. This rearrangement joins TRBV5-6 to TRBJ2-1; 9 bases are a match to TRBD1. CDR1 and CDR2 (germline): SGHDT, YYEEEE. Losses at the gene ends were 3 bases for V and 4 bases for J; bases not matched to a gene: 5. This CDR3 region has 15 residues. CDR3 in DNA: TGTGCCAGCAGCTCGGGACAGGGCTTTTACAATGAGCAGTTCTTC. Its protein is CASSSGQGFYNEQFF.

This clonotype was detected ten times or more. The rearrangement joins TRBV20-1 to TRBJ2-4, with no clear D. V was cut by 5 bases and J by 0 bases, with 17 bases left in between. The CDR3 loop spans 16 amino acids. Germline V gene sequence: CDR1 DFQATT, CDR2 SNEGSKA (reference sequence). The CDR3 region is CSALPPGLLAKNIQYF. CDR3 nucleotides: TGCAGTGCTCTCCCCCCGGGCCTTCTAGCCAAAAACATTCAGTACTTC.

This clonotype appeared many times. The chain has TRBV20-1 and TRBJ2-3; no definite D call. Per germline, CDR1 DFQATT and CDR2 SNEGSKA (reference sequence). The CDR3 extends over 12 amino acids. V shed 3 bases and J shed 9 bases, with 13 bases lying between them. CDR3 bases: TGCAGTGCTAGGGTCAGGTCTAAGACGCAGTATTTT. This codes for CSARVRSKTQYF.

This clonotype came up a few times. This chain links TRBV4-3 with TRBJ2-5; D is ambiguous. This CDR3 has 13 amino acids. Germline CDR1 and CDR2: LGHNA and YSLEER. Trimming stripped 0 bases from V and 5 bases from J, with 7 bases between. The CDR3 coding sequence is TGCGCCAGCAGCCAAGATAGGTGGGAGACCCAGTACTTC. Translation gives CASSQDRWETQYF.

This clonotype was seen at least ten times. The CDR3 protein is CSDLGTDGNEQFF. DNA for the CDR3: TGCAGCGACCTGGGGACAGATGGCAATGAGCAGTTCTTC. This rearrangement joins TRBV29-1 to TRBJ2-1; TRBD1 agrees at 7 bases. This CDR3 is 13 amino acids long. V lost 7 bases to trimming and J lost 6 bases; unmatched junction nucleotides: 9. Per germline, CDR1 SQVTM and CDR2 ANQGSEA.

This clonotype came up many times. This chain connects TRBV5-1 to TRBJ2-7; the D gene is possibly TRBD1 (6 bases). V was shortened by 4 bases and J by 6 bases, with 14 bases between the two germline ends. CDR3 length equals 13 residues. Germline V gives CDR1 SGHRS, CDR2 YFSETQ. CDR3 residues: CASSNTGHIEQYF. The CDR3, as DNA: TGCGCCAGCAGCAACACGGGACACATCGAGCAGTACTTC.

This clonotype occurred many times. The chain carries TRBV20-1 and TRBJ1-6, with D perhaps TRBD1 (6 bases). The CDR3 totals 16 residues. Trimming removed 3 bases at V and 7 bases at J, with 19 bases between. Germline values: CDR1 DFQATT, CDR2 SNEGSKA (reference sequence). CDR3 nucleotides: TGCAGTGCTAGGGAGGGTGGACAGAGATCGAATTCACCCCTCCACTTT. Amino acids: CSAREGGQRSNSPLHF.

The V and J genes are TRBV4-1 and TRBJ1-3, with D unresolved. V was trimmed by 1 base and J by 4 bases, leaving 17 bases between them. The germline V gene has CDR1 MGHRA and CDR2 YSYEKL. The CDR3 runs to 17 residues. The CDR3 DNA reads TGCGCCAGCAGCCAAGGCCCTCTGGAAGAGCAGGGAAACACCATATATTTT. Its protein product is CASSQGPLEEQGNTIYF.

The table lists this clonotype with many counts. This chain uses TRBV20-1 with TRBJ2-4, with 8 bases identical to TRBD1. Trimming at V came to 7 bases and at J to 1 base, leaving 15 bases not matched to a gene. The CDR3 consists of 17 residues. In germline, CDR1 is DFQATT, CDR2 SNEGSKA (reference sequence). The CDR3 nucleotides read TGCAGTGGGGCGGAAAGGACAGGGTGGACGGCCAAAAACATTCAGTACTTC. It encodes CSGAERTGWTAKNIQYF.

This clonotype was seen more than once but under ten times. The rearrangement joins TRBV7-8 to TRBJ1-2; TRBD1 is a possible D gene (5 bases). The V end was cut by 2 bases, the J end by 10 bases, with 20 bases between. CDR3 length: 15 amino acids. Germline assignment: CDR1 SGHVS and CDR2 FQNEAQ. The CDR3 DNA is TGTGCCAGCAGCTTACGAAGGGACCGGGATGTGGACTACACCTTC. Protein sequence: CASSLRRDRDVDYTF.

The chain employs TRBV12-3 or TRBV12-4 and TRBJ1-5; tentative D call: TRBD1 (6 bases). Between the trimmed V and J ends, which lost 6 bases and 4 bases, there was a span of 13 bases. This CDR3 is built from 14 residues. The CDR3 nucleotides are TGTGCCAGCAGATACAGGGATTCGAATCAGCCCCAGCATTTT. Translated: CASRYRDSNQPQHF.

CDR3: CASSWEVETGELFF. The CDR3 DNA reads TGTGCCAGCAGTTGGGAGGTTGAAACCGGGGAGCTGTTTTTT. The rearrangement uses TRBV28 and TRBJ2-2, with D possibly being TRBD2 (6 bases). The CDR3 consists of 14 residues. From germline, CDR1 is MDHEN and CDR2 SYDVKM. The V and J ends lost 4 bases and 5 bases respectively, with 11 bases between them.

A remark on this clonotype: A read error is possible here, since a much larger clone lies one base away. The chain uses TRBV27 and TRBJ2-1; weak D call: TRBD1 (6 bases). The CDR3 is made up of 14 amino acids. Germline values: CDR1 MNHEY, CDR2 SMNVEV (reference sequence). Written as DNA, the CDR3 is TGTGCCAGCAGTTTAAGACAGGCCTACAATGTGCAGTTCTTC. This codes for CASSLRQAYNVQFF.

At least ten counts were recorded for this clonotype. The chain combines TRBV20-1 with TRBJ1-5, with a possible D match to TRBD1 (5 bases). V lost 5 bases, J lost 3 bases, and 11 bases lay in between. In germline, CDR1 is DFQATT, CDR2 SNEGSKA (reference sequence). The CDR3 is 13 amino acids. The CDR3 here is CSAGRDPNQPQHF. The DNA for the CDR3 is TGCAGTGCTGGAAGGGACCCCAATCAGCCCCAGCATTTT.

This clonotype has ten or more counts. The CDR3 is CASSLDPHLLAGGSTDTQYF. CDR3 coding DNA: TGCGCCAGCAGCTTGGACCCTCATTTACTAGCGGGGGGGAGCACAGATACGCAGTATTTT. The chain uses TRBV5-1 and TRBJ2-3; 13 nucleotides align to TRBD2. Germline V lookup: CDR1 SGHRS, CDR2 YFSETQ. This CDR3 is 20 amino acids long. With V trimmed by 0 bases and J by 0 bases, 10 bases remained unmatched. Based on the CDR3 plus reference TRBV5-1 and TRBJ2-3, the full variable domain is KAGVTQTPRYLIKTRGQQVTLSCSPISGHRSVSWYQQTPGQGLQFLFEYFSETQRNKGNFPGRFSGRQFSNSRSEMNVSTLELGDSALYLCASSLDPHLLAGGSTDTQYFGPGTRLTVL.

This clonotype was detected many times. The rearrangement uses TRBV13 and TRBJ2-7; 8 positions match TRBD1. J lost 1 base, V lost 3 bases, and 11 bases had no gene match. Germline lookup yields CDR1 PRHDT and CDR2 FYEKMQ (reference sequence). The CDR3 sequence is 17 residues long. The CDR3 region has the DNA TGTGCCAGCAGCTTGGCCGGGACAGGTAGCAAGTCCTACGAGCAGTACTTC. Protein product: CASSLAGTGSKSYEQYF. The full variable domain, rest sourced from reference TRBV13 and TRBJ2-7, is AAGVIQSPRHLIKEKRETATLKCYPIPRHDTVYWYQQGPGQDPQFLISFYEKMQSDKGSIPDRFSAQQFSDYHSELNMSSLELGDSALYFCASSLAGTGSKSYEQYFGPGTRLTVT.

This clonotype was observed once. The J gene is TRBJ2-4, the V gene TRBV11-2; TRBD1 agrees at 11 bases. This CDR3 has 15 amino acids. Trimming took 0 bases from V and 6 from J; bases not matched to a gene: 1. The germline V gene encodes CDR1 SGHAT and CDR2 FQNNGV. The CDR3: CASSLEGTGGNIQYF. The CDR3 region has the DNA TGTGCCAGCAGCTTAGAGGGGACAGGGGGAAACATTCAGTACTTC. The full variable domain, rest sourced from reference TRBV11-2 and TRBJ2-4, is EAGVAQSPRYKIIEKRQSVAFWCNPISGHATLYWYQQILGQGPKLLIQFQNNGVVDDSQLPKDRFSAERLKGVDSTLKIQPAKLEDSAVYLCASSLEGTGGNIQYFGAGTRLSVL.

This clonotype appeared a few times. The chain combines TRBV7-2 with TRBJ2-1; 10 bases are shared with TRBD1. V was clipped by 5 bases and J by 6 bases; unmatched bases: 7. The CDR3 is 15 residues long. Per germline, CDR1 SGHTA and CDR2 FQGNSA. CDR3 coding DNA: TGTGCCAGCAGCATGGGACAGGGGTGGCGCAATGAGCAGTTCTTC. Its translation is CASSMGQGWRNEQFF.

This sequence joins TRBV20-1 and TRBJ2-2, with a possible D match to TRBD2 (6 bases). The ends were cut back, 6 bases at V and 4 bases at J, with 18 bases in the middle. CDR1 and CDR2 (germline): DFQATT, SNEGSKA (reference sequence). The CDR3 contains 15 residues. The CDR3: CSATRGGYFTGELFF. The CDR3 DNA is TGCAGTGCCACCCGTGGGGGGTACTTCACCGGGGAGCTGTTTTTT.

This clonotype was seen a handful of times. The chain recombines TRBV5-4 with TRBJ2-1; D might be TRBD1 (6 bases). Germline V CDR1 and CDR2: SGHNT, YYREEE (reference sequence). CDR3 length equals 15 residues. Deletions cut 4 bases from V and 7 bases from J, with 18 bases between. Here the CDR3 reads CASSRRGDGKNEQFF. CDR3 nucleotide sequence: TGTGCCAGCAGCCGCAGGGGAGATGGGAAGAATGAGCAGTTCTTC.